Listed here are 20 T cell receptor beta chains from one sample, sequenced in a study of blood T cell repertoires in COVID-19. Clones were read by immunoSEQ multiplex PCR, and TCRdb kept only the in-frame ones, dropping some. The data show about 130,000 clones, approximately 80% seen once. Sequencing was performed on peripheral blood. The receptors originated from a woman in her forties or fifties with acute or convalescent COVID-19.

V and J are TRBV5-1 and TRBJ2-2; TRBD1 matches 9 bases. Germline values: CDR1 SGHRS, CDR2 YFSETQ. The J segment lost 2 bases and the V segment lost 6 bases, leaving 20 bases of the junction unmatched. The CDR3 runs 20 residues. The DNA for the CDR3 is TGCGCCAGCACCCTTCCGGCGGACAGGGGTGTAATAGAAAACACCGGGGAGCTGTTTTTT. Translation: CASTLPADRGVIENTGELFF.

V is TRBV6-5 and J is TRBJ1-2; TRBD1 matches 7 bases. The V gene end was trimmed by 9 bases and the J gene end by 1 base; junction bases not matched to a gene: 11. The CDR3 is 15 amino acids. The germline V gene has CDR1 MNHEY and CDR2 SVGAGI. The DNA for the CDR3 is TGTGCCAGTACGCCTACGGGACAGCATAACTATGGCTACACCTTC. It yields the protein CASTPTGQHNYGYTF.

The rearrangement uses TRBV11-2 and TRBJ1-2, with 10 bases identical to TRBD1. This CDR3 contains 13 residues. Trimming took 5 bases from V and 7 from J; bases not matched to a gene: 4. The germline CDR1 and CDR2 sequences are SGHAT and FQNNGV. The CDR3 here is CASSGQGVGGYTF. Here the CDR3 DNA reads TGTGCCAGCAGCGGACAGGGGGTCGGTGGCTACACCTTC.

The chain couples TRBV6-5 to TRBJ2-7; TRBD1 might be the D (6 bases). CDR1 is MNHEY, CDR2 SVGAGI, per germline. This CDR3 is built from 14 residues. Trimming left V 5 bases short and J 2 bases short, with 13 bases between. In DNA form, the CDR3 reads TGTGCCAGCAGTAGGGACACTTACCCCTACGAGCAGTACTTC. It translates to CASSRDTYPYEQYF.

V and J are TRBV10-3 and TRBJ2-6, with 9 bases lining up with TRBD2. With V trimmed by 8 bases and J by 2 bases, 10 bases remained unmatched. The CDR3 is made up of 17 amino acids. Germline loops: CDR1 ENHRY, CDR2 SYGVKD. The CDR3 DNA follows: TGTGCCATCCGGCCGAGCGGGGGGACACCTGGGGCCAACGTCCTGACTTTC. This sequence encodes CAIRPSGGTPGANVLTF.

The chain carries TRBV19 and TRBJ2-2; no firm D call. The CDR3 totals 15 residues. V was shortened by 3 bases and J by 0 bases, with 8 bases between the two germline ends. Germline CDR1 LNHDA, CDR2 SQIVND (reference sequence). CDR3 protein: CASSILSPNTGELFF. In DNA, the CDR3 is TGTGCCAGTAGTATCCTAAGTCCGAACACCGGGGAGCTGTTTTTT.

J is TRBJ2-5 and V is TRBV28; D remains unclear. Germline CDR1 MDHEN, CDR2 SYDVKM. The CDR3 extends over 11 amino acids. The germline V and J ends were trimmed by 7 bases and 2 bases, with 5 bases remaining between them. The CDR3 DNA reads TGTGCCAGCACAGTTCAAGAGACCCAGTACTTC. Its translation is CASTVQETQYF.

The chain carries TRBV6-5 and TRBJ2-7, with D maybe TRBD2 (6 bases). V was pared by 6 bases and J by 5 bases, with 14 bases between. The germline V gene encodes CDR1 MNHEY and CDR2 SVGAGI. The CDR3 spans 13 residues. The CDR3, as DNA: TGTGCCAGCAGCTTCCGGGGGATCAACGAGCAGTACTTC. It specifies CASSFRGINEQYF.

The chain combines TRBV5-5 with TRBJ1-5, with D tentatively TRBD1 (6 bases). Trimming cost V 4 bases and J 3 bases, with 11 bases left between them. The CDR3 is 14 amino acids. The germline V gene has CDR1 SGHKS and CDR2 YYEKEE (reference sequence). In DNA, the CDR3 is TGTGCCAGCAGCAAGAGGACAGACAATCAGCCCCAGCATTTT. It codes for CASSKRTDNQPQHF.

This clone has just one count. This chain uses TRBV20-1 with TRBJ1-1; D gene ambiguous. The V end was cut by 5 bases, the J end by 11 bases, with 15 bases between. Germline V CDR1 and CDR2: DFQATT, SNEGSKA (reference sequence). CDR3 length equals 11 residues. The CDR3 loop reads CSAPSTSVAFF. The DNA for the CDR3 is TGCAGTGCTCCCTCGACCAGCGTGGCTTTCTTT.

This chain connects TRBV28 to TRBJ1-2; D unresolved. Germline CDR1 reads MDHEN; CDR2 reads SYDVKM. This CDR3 spans 16 amino acids. The ends were cut back, 6 bases at V and 5 bases at J, with 22 bases in the middle. The CDR3 region is CASSQTPGLMGYGYTF. The CDR3 bases are TGTGCCAGCAGCCAAACCCCAGGACTAATGGGGTATGGCTACACCTTC.

The rearrangement uses TRBV6-5 and TRBJ1-1, with D possibly TRBD1 on 5 matching bases. CDR3 size: 15 residues. Germline loops: CDR1 MNHEY, CDR2 SVGAGI. V was pared by 5 bases and J by 1 base, with 14 bases between. CDR3 in amino acids: CASSHRQTANTEAFF. CDR3 in DNA: TGTGCCAGCAGTCACCGACAGACAGCGAACACTGAAGCTTTCTTT.

This clone has only one observation. The J gene is TRBJ2-1, the V gene TRBV15; D gene uncertain. The CDR3 loop spans 17 amino acids. V lost 0 bases to trimming and J lost 7 bases, with 19 bases between them. The germline gives CDR1 LNHNV, CDR2 YYDKDF (reference sequence). CDR3 loop: CATSRDWRAGPGNEQFF. CDR3 bases: TGTGCCACCAGCAGAGATTGGCGCGCAGGCCCTGGTAATGAGCAGTTCTTC. Full variable domain (outside the CDR3, taken from reference TRBV15 and TRBJ2-1): DAMVIQNPRYQVTQFGKPVTLSCSQTLNHNVMYWYQQKSSQAPKLLFHYYDKDFNNEADTPDNFQSRRPNTSFCFLDIRSPGLGDTAMYLCATSRDWRAGPGNEQFFGPGTRLTVL.

Concerning this clone: One end of the junction varies from germline; a read error may be responsible. J is TRBJ2-7 and V is TRBV15; 8 nucleotides match TRBD2. CDR3 length equals 16 residues. CDR1 is LNHNV and CDR2 is YYDKDF in the germline V gene (reference sequence). The CDR3: CATSRDFGSGMPSRNF. The CDR3 DNA reads TGTGCCACCAGCAGAGATTTCGGTAGCGGGATGCCGAGTAGGAACTTC.

The table lists this clone with a few counts. This chain uses TRBV11-1 with TRBJ1-2, with D perhaps TRBD1 (5 bases). Germline values: CDR1 SGHAT, CDR2 FQDESV (reference sequence). The CDR3 is 15 residues long. V was cut by 3 bases and J by 8 bases, with 19 bases left in between. The CDR3 DNA sequence: TGTGCCAGCAGCTTTGATTCCCTTTCCGGGGGAGGCTACACCTTC. It translates to CASSFDSLSGGGYTF.

Written as DNA, the CDR3 is TGTGCCAGCAGTGTGGGTACAGGGCTCGGCTACACCTTC. This codes for CASSVGTGLGYTF. The V gene is TRBV2, the J gene TRBJ1-2, with a tentative D call TRBD1 (6 bases). This CDR3 comprises 13 residues. Germline V gene lookup returns CDR1 SNHLY and CDR2 FYNNEI. V was shortened by 4 bases and J by 8 bases, with 14 bases between the two germline ends.

This chain connects TRBV5-1 to TRBJ1-1; D gene ambiguous. Between the trimmed V and J ends, which lost 6 bases and 0 bases, there was a span of 12 bases. Germline CDR1 reads SGHRS; CDR2 reads YFSETQ. The length of the CDR3 is 14 residues. CDR3 sequence (DNA): TGCGCCAGCAACCTCGGTAGCATGAACACTGAAGCTTTCTTT. It translates to CASNLGSMNTEAFF. Full variable domain (outside the CDR3, taken from reference TRBV5-1 and TRBJ1-1): KAGVTQTPRYLIKTRGQQVTLSCSPISGHRSVSWYQQTPGQGLQFLFEYFSETQRNKGNFPGRFSGRQFSNSRSEMNVSTLELGDSALYLCASNLGSMNTEAFFGQGTRLTVV.

The chain joins TRBV6-5 to TRBJ1-3; no clear D. CDR1 and CDR2 (germline): MNHEY, SVGAGI. The V gene lost 7 bases and the J gene lost 0 bases, with 13 bases spanning the gap. This CDR3 contains 15 residues. The CDR3, as DNA: TGTGCCAGCACCAGAGGGCACGGCTCTGGAAACACCATATATTTT. The encoded protein is CASTRGHGSGNTIYF.

The chain couples TRBV10-3 to TRBJ1-1, with D unclear. Germline lookup yields CDR1 ENHRY and CDR2 SYGVKD. V was cut by 4 bases and J by 1 base, with 10 bases left in between. The CDR3 loop spans 14 amino acids. CDR3 protein: CAISASRENTEAFF. CDR3 nucleotides: TGTGCCATCAGTGCTTCGCGGGAGAACACTGAAGCTTTCTTT.

The chain has TRBV7-9 and TRBJ2-7; 9 nucleotides agree with TRBD1. This CDR3 region has 15 residues. Germline V CDR1 and CDR2: SEHNR, FQNEAQ (reference sequence). Losses at the gene ends were 8 bases for V and 1 base for J; bases not matched to a gene: 9. CDR3 DNA sequence: TGTGCCAGCTCAAACCCGGGGACAGGGTCCTACGAGCAGTACTTC. Translated: CASSNPGTGSYEQYF.